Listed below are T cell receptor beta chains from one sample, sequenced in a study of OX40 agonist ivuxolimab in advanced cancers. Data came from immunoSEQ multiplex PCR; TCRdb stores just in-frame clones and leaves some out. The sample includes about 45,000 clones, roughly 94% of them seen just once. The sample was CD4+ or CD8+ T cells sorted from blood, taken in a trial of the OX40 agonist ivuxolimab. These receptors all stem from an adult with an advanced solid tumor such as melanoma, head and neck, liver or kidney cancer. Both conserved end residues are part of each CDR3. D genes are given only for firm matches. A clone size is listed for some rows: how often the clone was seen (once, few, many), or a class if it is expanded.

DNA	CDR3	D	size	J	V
TGCGCCAGCAGCCTTTTGGGGGGACAGGGGGAATACGAGCAGTACTTC	CASSLLGGQGEYEQYF	TRBD1	-	TRBJ2-7	TRBV4-3
TGTGCCAGCAGCTTAGGGACAGGCTCCTACGAGCAGTACTTC	CASSLGTGSYEQYF	TRBD1	-	TRBJ2-7	TRBV7-3
TGCAGTGCCGGTGAGAATCAGCCCCAGCATTTT	CSAGENQPQHF	-	few	TRBJ1-5	TRBV20-1
TGTGCCAGCAGCGTAGCTATACAGGAAGAGACCCAGTACTTC	CASSVAIQEETQYF	-	-	TRBJ2-5	TRBV9
TGTGCCAGCAGCGAGGCGGGAGGGCCGAGGACCGGGGAGCTGTTTTTT	CASSEAGGPRTGELFF	TRBD2	-	TRBJ2-2	TRBV9
TGTGCCAGCAGCTTAGATGGGAGGATGAGGCTGCACGAGCAGTACTTC	CASSLDGRMRLHEQYF	-	-	TRBJ2-7	TRBV11-2
TGTGCCTGGACCCCTGTGTCGGACGTGAACTATGGCTACACCTTC	CAWTPVSDVNYGYTF	-	-	TRBJ1-2	TRBV30
TGTGCCAGCAGCTTAGCTCGTTTAGTCGACGAGCAGTACTTC	CASSLARLVDEQYF	-	once	TRBJ2-7	TRBV11-2
TGCGCCAGCAGTCCCCAGGCACTAGCGGGAATCGGAGAGACCCAGTACTTC	CASSPQALAGIGETQYF	TRBD2	-	TRBJ2-5	TRBV23-1
TGTGCCAGCAGCCTAAGTCGGGAGGGTATTTACGAGCAGTACTTC	CASSLSREGIYEQYF	TRBD2	-	TRBJ2-7	TRBV13
TGTGCCTGGAGGCTGACAGTTCTGACTGAAGCTTTCTTT	CAWRLTVLTEAFF	-	once	TRBJ1-1	TRBV30
TGTGCCAGCAGGAGAACAGGGGGCAGGGACACCGGGGAGCTGTTTTTT	CASRRTGGRDTGELFF	TRBD1	few	TRBJ2-2	TRBV27
TGTGCCAGCAGCGTAGGGGGCGGGAGACTTAACAATGAGCAGTTCTTC	CASSVGGGRLNNEQFF	TRBD2	-	TRBJ2-1	TRBV9
TGCGCCAGCAGCCAGGCGGGGAGCTCCTACAATGAGCAGTTCTTC	CASSQAGSSYNEQFF	-	once	TRBJ2-1	TRBV4-3
TGTGCCAGCAGCGCCAGTAACCTCCGGGACATTCAGTACTTC	CASSASNLRDIQYF	-	-	TRBJ2-4	TRBV9
TGTGCCAGTAGTATATTCAGCATTGGGAATGAGCAGTTCTTC	CASSIFSIGNEQFF	-	-	TRBJ2-1	TRBV19
TGTGCCAGCATGGGACCATCCTACGAGCAGTACTTC	CASMGPSYEQYF	-	-	TRBJ2-7	TRBV2
TGTGCCAGTAGTATATGGACAGGGGATTACAATGAGCAGTTCTTC	CASSIWTGDYNEQFF	TRBD1	-	TRBJ2-1	TRBV19
TGTGCCAGCAGCCCGGGGACGGTCTATGGCTACACCTTC	CASSPGTVYGYTF	-	-	TRBJ1-2	TRBV5-6
TGTGCCACCGCGGGGGGGCCTTCCTACGAGCAGTACTTC	CATAGGPSYEQYF	TRBD2	-	TRBJ2-7	TRBV27
TGCGCCAGCAGCCGGGACGGCGGGGCTAATGAAAAACTGTTTTTT	CASSRDGGANEKLFF	-	few	TRBJ1-4	TRBV5-1
TGTGCCAGCAGCTCTGGAGGCAGCTACGAGCAGTACTTC	CASSSGGSYEQYF	-	-	TRBJ2-7	TRBV11-3
TGCGCCAGCAGCTGGGGGACAGGGGAACGGGAGCAGTACTTC	CASSWGTGEREQYF	TRBD1	-	TRBJ2-7	TRBV5-1
TGTGCCAGCAGCTGGCTGGGCAGTTCCTACGAGCAGTACTTC	CASSWLGSSYEQYF	-	-	TRBJ2-7	TRBV5-6
TGTGCCAGCAGTTTATCATCAGGGGGAGCCAAAAACATTCAGTACTTC	CASSLSSGGAKNIQYF	TRBD1	-	TRBJ2-4	TRBV27
TGTGCCAGCAGGAGCCTAGCAGACTATGGCTACACCTTC	CASRSLADYGYTF	-	-	TRBJ1-2	TRBV9
TGTGCCAGCAGCCCTGGGACTAGGAGCGAGCAGTACTTC	CASSPGTRSEQYF	TRBD2	-	TRBJ2-7	TRBV11-2
TGTGCCAGCAGTTCCCCGGAGGGATCCGTCTACAATGAGCAGTTCTTC	CASSSPEGSVYNEQFF	-	-	TRBJ2-1	TRBV6-5
TGTGCCAGCAGTTTAGGCCGGAGCGACGAGCAGTACTTC	CASSLGRSDEQYF	-	-	TRBJ2-7	TRBV27
TGTGCCAGCAGTGCTACTAGCGGGAGTTCCTACGAGCAGTACTTC	CASSATSGSSYEQYF	TRBD2	-	TRBJ2-7	TRBV7-9
TGTGCCAGCAGCCCAGACCCAAGGGGACAGCCAAACTATGGCTACACCTTC	CASSPDPRGQPNYGYTF	TRBD1	-	TRBJ1-2	TRBV14
TGTGCCTGGAGCGTATTATCAGGGGGTGACTATGGCTACACCTTC	CAWSVLSGGDYGYTF	TRBD1	once	TRBJ1-2	TRBV30
TGTGCCAGCAGCTTTGGGAGTACGGGCACCGGGGAGCTGTTTTTT	CASSFGSTGTGELFF	-	-	TRBJ2-2	TRBV5-6
TGCGCCAGCAGCCAAGAAGGGCGGCGAGATGAAGCTTTCTTT	CASSQEGRRDEAFF	-	few	TRBJ1-1	TRBV4-1
TGTGCCAGCAGTTACAGGGGAGGCGGGGTTCCCCAGCATTTT	CASSYRGGGVPQHF	-	-	TRBJ1-5	TRBV6-5
TGTGCCAGCAGTTTATCGGGCGAGGGGACTGAAGCTTTCTTT	CASSLSGEGTEAFF	-	-	TRBJ1-1	TRBV27
TGTGCCAGCAGCTCCACTGTACAGGGGAGGGGTGACTATGGCTACACCTTC	CASSSTVQGRGDYGYTF	TRBD1	-	TRBJ1-2	TRBV7-9
TGTGTAGCCGACAGGGGCATTTCCAATGAGCAGTTCTTC	CVADRGISNEQFF	TRBD1	-	TRBJ2-1	TRBV7-9
TGTGCTAGCAGCTTAGCGAGGGGGACAACGAACACCGGGGAGCTGTTTTTT	CASSLARGTTNTGELFF	-	-	TRBJ2-2	TRBV7-7
TGTGCCAGTAGTCCCCGGACTAGCGGGAGGGATTACAATGAGCAGTTCTTC	CASSPRTSGRDYNEQFF	TRBD2	-	TRBJ2-1	TRBV19